These 2 T cell receptor beta chains came from one sample sequenced in a study of graft-versus-host responses after intestinal transplantation (dated by TCRdb to about 2021). The library was obtained by the immunoSEQ multiplex PCR assay. The table was pulled from immuneACCESS by TCRdb, which kept in-frame rearrangements only. Such tables lose some clones; where checked, under half of the loss comes from unresolved V genes, and the rest has no known cause. A total of around 90,000 clones appear in this sample, 85% to 95% of them only once. The ten largest make up approximately 0.064% of the sample. These receptors' targets are unknown. The sample's time point label, decoded: cells obtained before transplantation from donor or recipient. Sample: unstimulated CD8+ T cells sorted from spleen or lymph node cells, taken before transplant. These TCRs come from a human donor who was the organ donor for an intestinal transplant.

The genes are TRBV5-1 and TRBJ1-4; TRBD1 aligns across 10 bases. This CDR3 spans 18 amino acids. Looked up from germline, CDR1 is SGHRS and CDR2 is YFSETQ. The V segment lost 0 bases and the J segment 3 bases; nucleotides outside the gene matches: 8. CDR3 sequence: CASSLAGQGGFANEKLFF. The DNA for the CDR3 is TGCGCCAGCAGCTTGGCTGGACAGGGGGGATTCGCTAATGAAAAACTGTTTTTT.

This chain's CDR3 is CASEGEAGGTEAFF. In nucleotides, the CDR3 is TGTGCCAGCGAGGGAGAGGCCGGCGGCACTGAAGCTTTCTTT. The chain is built from TRBV28 and TRBJ1-1; D ambiguous. This CDR3 spans 14 amino acids. Germline lookup yields CDR1 MDHEN and CDR2 SYDVKM. V lost 8 bases to trimming and J lost 4 bases, with 17 bases between them. Together with reference TRBV28 and TRBJ1-1, the CDR3 gives the full variable domain: DVKVTQSSRYLVKRTGEKVFLECVQDMDHENMFWYRQDPGLGLRLIYFSYDVKMKEKGDIPEGYSVSREKKERFSLILESASTNQTSMYLCASEGEAGGTEAFFGQGTRLTVV.